These 20 T cell receptor beta chains originate from one sample sequenced in a study of blood T cell repertoires in COVID-19. TCRdb's copy holds only in-frame clones and misses some; the assay was immunoSEQ multiplex PCR. The table has roughly 250,000 clones, around 83% seen once. The sample consisted of peripheral blood. These TCRs come from a woman between 35 and 50 years old who had recovered from COVID-19.

The gene calls are TRBV18 and TRBJ1-3; D gene unclear. There are 14 residues in the CDR3. The V gene's germline CDR1 is KGHSH and CDR2 LQKENI. Trimming removed 2 bases at V and 0 bases at J, with 5 bases between. The CDR3 nucleotides are TGTGCCAGCTCACCAACCAGCTCTGGAAACACCATATATTTT. Translation: CASSPTSSGNTIYF.

The J gene is TRBJ1-2, the V gene TRBV7-9; 9 bases match TRBD1. CDR1 and CDR2 (germline): SEHNR, FQNEAQ (reference sequence). There are 15 residues in the CDR3. After removal of 6 bases from V and 7 bases from J, the junction contained 12 bases not matched to a gene. The CDR3 DNA is TGTGCCAGCAGTTTCTCGACAGGGGGATCGGGTGGCTACACCTTC. Protein sequence: CASSFSTGGSGGYTF.

Points on this clone: Other DNA sequences within the sample encode an identical CDR3. V usage is TRBV5-1 and J usage is TRBJ2-7; possibly TRBD1 for D (6 bases). Germline V lookup: CDR1 SGHRS, CDR2 YFSETQ. This CDR3 region has 12 residues. V lost 2 bases and J lost 4, with 7 bases in between. CDR3 amino acids: CASSLQGYEQYF. As DNA, the CDR3 is TGCGCCAGCAGCTTACAGGGATACGAGCAGTACTTC.

This chain connects TRBV10-2 to TRBJ2-1; 12 bases are shared with TRBD2. Germline V gene data show CDR1 as WSHSY and CDR2 as SAAADI. The CDR3 sequence is 15 residues long. The V gene end was trimmed by 6 bases and the J gene end by 6 bases; junction bases not matched to a gene: 6. The CDR3 protein is CASSSGLAGLNEQFF. The CDR3 DNA reads TGCGCCAGCAGCTCCGGACTAGCGGGACTCAATGAGCAGTTCTTC.

The chain carries TRBV28 and TRBJ2-2; the D gene is possibly TRBD1 (6 bases). The CDR3 sequence is 14 residues long. V was clipped by 6 bases and J by 1 base, with 9 bases between them. Germline V gene data show CDR1 as MDHEN and CDR2 as SYDVKM. The CDR3 protein is CASRLTGNTGELFF. CDR3 DNA: TGTGCCAGCAGATTGACAGGGAACACCGGGGAGCTGTTTTTT.

This chain connects TRBV7-2 to TRBJ1-2; maybe TRBD1 (6 bases). CDR1 is SGHTA, CDR2 FQGNSA, per germline. CDR3 length: 16 amino acids. Trimming took off 6 bases at V and 0 bases at J, with 17 bases between the two ends. The chain's CDR3 is CASRGLTGHSNYGYTF. The CDR3 DNA reads as TGTGCCAGCAGAGGCCTAACAGGGCACTCTAACTATGGCTACACCTTC. Looking up the rest from reference TRBV7-2 and TRBJ1-2 gives the full variable domain: GAGVSQSPSNKVTEKGKDVELRCDPISGHTALYWYRQSLGQGLEFLIYFQGNSAPDKSGLPSDRFSAERTGGSVSTLTIQRTQQEDSAVYLCASRGLTGHSNYGYTFGSGTRLTVV.

The chain employs TRBV15 and TRBJ1-1, with 7 bases identical to TRBD1. The CDR3 is made up of 12 amino acids. From germline, CDR1 is LNHNV and CDR2 YYDKDF (reference sequence). The trim removed 3 bases at V and 6 bases at J, leaving 1 base unmatched. CDR3 residues: CATSRTGPEAFF. In nucleotides, the CDR3 is TGTGCCACCAGCAGGACAGGGCCTGAAGCTTTCTTT. The full variable domain, rest sourced from reference TRBV15 and TRBJ1-1, is DAMVIQNPRYQVTQFGKPVTLSCSQTLNHNVMYWYQQKSSQAPKLLFHYYDKDFNNEADTPDNFQSRRPNTSFCFLDIRSPGLGDTAMYLCATSRTGPEAFFGQGTRLTVV.

The CDR3: CASSDQGFAYEQYF. In DNA form, the CDR3 reads TGTGCCAGCAGCGATCAGGGATTCGCGTACGAGCAGTACTTC. The chain links TRBV7-2 to TRBJ2-7; D possibly corresponds to TRBD1 (5 bases). The CDR3 is 14 residues long. Germline CDR1 reads SGHTA; CDR2 reads FQGNSA. Trimming pared 5 bases from V and 4 bases from J, leaving 15 bases between.

The chain links TRBV7-6 to TRBJ1-6, with D possibly being TRBD1 (5 bases). V was clipped by 1 base and J by 0 bases, with 10 bases between them. Germline CDR1 SGHVS, CDR2 FNYEAQ. This CDR3 is built from 17 residues. DNA for the CDR3: TGTGCCAGCAGCTTAGAGGTTCAGGGCTCCTATAATTCACCCCTCCACTTT. Translating it yields CASSLEVQGSYNSPLHF.

This clone was detected once. The chain has TRBV4-1 and TRBJ1-2, with D possibly TRBD1 on 5 matching bases. Germline CDR1 and CDR2: MGHRA and YSYEKL. This CDR3 spans 14 amino acids. V shed 2 bases and J shed 8 bases, with 15 bases lying between them. This chain's CDR3 is CASSQQGRLGGYTF. As DNA, the CDR3 is TGCGCCAGCAGCCAACAGGGAAGGCTTGGAGGCTACACCTTC.

The chain recombines TRBV29-1 with TRBJ2-5; D is perhaps TRBD2 (6 bases). V was trimmed by 7 bases and J by 5 bases, leaving 17 bases between them. The CDR3 is made up of 13 amino acids. The V gene's germline CDR1 is SQVTM and CDR2 ANQGSEA. CDR3 in amino acids: CSAAGDSRETQYF. The CDR3 nucleotides read TGCAGCGCGGCCGGGGACTCACGGGAGACCCAGTACTTC.

The J gene is TRBJ1-2, the V gene TRBV5-1; TRBD1 matches 7 bases. Trimming at V came to 4 bases and at J to 2 bases, leaving 8 bases not matched to a gene. Germline CDR1 is SGHRS and CDR2 is YFSETQ. The CDR3 is 15 residues long. CDR3 DNA: TGCGCCAGCAGCCCTTTTCCGGGACAGAACTATGGCTACACCTTC. This sequence encodes CASSPFPGQNYGYTF.

This clone has only one observation. The chain links TRBV18 to TRBJ2-5; D not resolved. Germline CDR1 reads KGHSH; CDR2 reads LQKENI. The germline V and J ends were trimmed by 6 bases and 5 bases, with 13 bases remaining between them. The CDR3 has 13 amino acids. For the CDR3, the DNA is TGTGCCAGCTCCGTCAATTTCCAGGAGACCCAGTACTTC. Protein sequence: CASSVNFQETQYF.

This clone has more than one count but fewer than ten. The CDR3 DNA follows: TGCAGTGCTAGTGTCCGGGGGAACTATGGCTACACCTTC. Its translation is CSASVRGNYGYTF. V gene TRBV20-1 combines with J gene TRBJ1-2; possibly TRBD1 for D (5 bases). The CDR3 runs to 13 residues. With 3 bases removed from V and 2 bases from J, the gap between germline ends came to 10 bases. Germline V gene data show CDR1 as DFQATT and CDR2 as SNEGSKA (reference sequence).

The chain uses TRBV18 and TRBJ2-6; 9 bases fit TRBD1. With 6 bases clipped from V and 0 bases from J, the junction kept 6 bases outside the gene matches. The germline V gene encodes CDR1 KGHSH and CDR2 LQKENI. The CDR3 runs to 17 residues. CDR3 sequence (DNA): TGTGCCAGCTCGCCGGGACAGGGTTCCTCTGGGGCCAACGTCCTGACTTTC. Its translation is CASSPGQGSSGANVLTF.

The chain recombines TRBV12-3 or TRBV12-4 with TRBJ1-1; D possibly corresponds to TRBD1 (6 bases). Trimming shortened V by 7 bases and J by 0 bases, and 9 bases separated the two germline ends. The CDR3 loop spans 13 amino acids. In DNA form, the CDR3 reads TGTGCCAGCACCTGGGACATGAACACTGAAGCTTTCTTT. This translates into CASTWDMNTEAFF.

This clone has just one count. The genes are TRBV7-2 and TRBJ1-2; D remains ambiguous. The CDR3 is 15 amino acids. V was cut by 5 bases and J by 5 bases, with 18 bases left in between. Germline V gene lookup returns CDR1 SGHTA and CDR2 FQGNSA. CDR3 nucleotides: TGTGCCAGCAGCCCCCGGGAGGCTTATCCTTATGGCTACACCTTC. Residues: CASSPREAYPYGYTF.

The rearrangement joins TRBV5-6 to TRBJ1-6; TRBD1 matches 7 bases. Germline assignment: CDR1 SGHDT and CDR2 YYEEEE. This CDR3 region has 17 residues. J gave up 2 bases and V 1 base, and 6 bases lay outside the gene matches. The CDR3 DNA is TGTGCCAGCAGCTTGTGGCAGGGGGTAGCCTATAATTCACCCCTCCACTTT. Translating it yields CASSLWQGVAYNSPLHF.

This sequence joins TRBV6-6 and TRBJ1-2; weak D call: TRBD1 (6 bases). The germline V and J ends were trimmed by 4 bases and 4 bases, with 13 bases remaining between them. The CDR3 spans 14 residues. The germline V gene encodes CDR1 MNHNY and CDR2 SVGAGI (reference sequence). The CDR3 DNA reads as TGTGCCAGCAGTTGGAACAGGGAGGGCTATGGCTACACCTTC. Its translation: CASSWNREGYGYTF.

The rearrangement joins TRBV19 to TRBJ1-1, with D possibly TRBD1 on 5 matching bases. V dropped 5 bases and J dropped 4 bases, with 11 bases sitting between them. CDR1 LNHDA and CDR2 SQIVND come from the germline V gene (reference sequence). The CDR3 has 13 residues. The CDR3 region is CASSPRQTTEAFF. As DNA, the CDR3 is TGTGCCAGTAGTCCCCGACAGACCACTGAAGCTTTCTTT.